These 32 T cell receptor beta chains came from one sample sequenced in a study of beta chain features in type 1 diabetes. Expressed TCRB transcripts were sequenced because the isolated RNA had all been reverse transcribed beforehand. Repertoires were generated with immunoSEQ multiplex PCR, while TCRdb's copy carries only in-frame clones and drops some. The sample contains under 800,000 clones, 15% to 17% of which appear only once. Sequenced material: naive CD4+ T cells from blood. The source of these receptors is a man aged 18 to 30 in good health.

The CDR3 loop is CASSYLVRWEQYF. CDR3 nucleotides: TGTGCCAGCAGTTACTTGGTTAGGTGGGAGCAGTACTTC. The chain couples TRBV6-5 to TRBJ2-7, with D uncertain. Looked up from germline, CDR1 is MNHEY and CDR2 is SVGAGI. The length of the CDR3 is 13 residues. The V end lost 1 base, the J end lost 7 bases, and 11 bases lay between the germline ends.

The chain uses TRBV13 and TRBJ2-7; 7 positions agree with TRBD2. Germline V gene lookup returns CDR1 PRHDT and CDR2 FYEKMQ (reference sequence). V lost 4 bases and J lost 0; bases outside the gene matches: 9. The CDR3 contains 16 residues. The CDR3 spells CASSWFGRTFSYEQYF. The CDR3 bases are TGTGCCAGCAGCTGGTTCGGGAGGACCTTCTCCTACGAGCAGTACTTC.

The chain recombines TRBV2 with TRBJ2-3; D not certain. V was trimmed by 5 bases and J by 0 bases, leaving 9 bases between them. The CDR3 consists of 14 residues. Germline values: CDR1 SNHLY, CDR2 FYNNEI. The CDR3 loop reads CASSKGRSTDTQYF. CDR3 DNA: TGTGCCAGCAGTAAAGGCAGAAGCACAGATACGCAGTATTTT. Full variable domain (rest looked up from reference TRBV2 and TRBJ2-3): EPEVTQTPSHQVTQMGQEVILRCVPISNHLYFYWYRQILGQKVEFLVSFYNNEISEKSEIFDDQFSVERPDGSNFTLKIRSTKLEDSAMYFCASSKGRSTDTQYFGPGTRLTVL.

For the CDR3, the DNA is TGTGCCAGCAGGACCCACAGCAACGGGGAGCTGTTTTTT. It specifies CASRTHSNGELFF. The V and J genes are TRBV7-2 and TRBJ2-2; D not resolved. The V and J ends lost 6 bases and 7 bases respectively, with 12 bases between them. The CDR3 extends over 13 amino acids. Germline assignment: CDR1 SGHTA and CDR2 FQGNSA. The full variable domain, its missing parts supplied by reference TRBV7-2 and TRBJ2-2, is GAGVSQSPSNKVTEKGKDVELRCDPISGHTALYWYRQSLGQGLEFLIYFQGNSAPDKSGLPSDRFSAERTGGSVSTLTIQRTQQEDSAVYLCASRTHSNGELFFGEGSRLTVL.

This clone was seen more than once but under ten times. The genes are TRBV18 and TRBJ1-2; the D is unclear. Germline lookup yields CDR1 KGHSH and CDR2 LQKENI. V shed 2 bases and J shed 1 base, with 17 bases lying between them. This CDR3 has 17 amino acids. Here the CDR3 reads CASSPGSGNFINYGYTF. Here the CDR3 DNA reads TGTGCCAGCTCACCAGGGAGCGGGAACTTTATTAACTATGGCTACACCTTC.

The rearrangement uses TRBV19 and TRBJ2-3; 9 bases map to TRBD1. The CDR3 runs to 15 residues. The V and J ends lost 10 bases and 0 bases, in that order; junction bases with no gene match: 8. Germline V CDR1 and CDR2: LNHDA, SQIVND (reference sequence). For the CDR3, the DNA is TGTGCCACCACCGGACAGGGGCGTAGCACAGATACGCAGTATTTT. Its translation: CATTGQGRSTDTQYF.

The gene calls are TRBV5-6 and TRBJ1-1, with D hard to call. Trimming shortened V by 2 bases and J by 10 bases, and 15 bases separated the two germline ends. The CDR3 length is 13 residues. Germline loops: CDR1 SGHDT, CDR2 YYEEEE. CDR3 in DNA: TGTGCCAGCAGCTTTACCGGGGAGGCCTCAGCTTTCTTT. Translated, it gives CASSFTGEASAFF. The full variable domain, in which reference TRBV5-6 and TRBJ1-1 provide the parts outside the CDR3, is DAGVTQSPTHLIKTRGQQVTLRCSPKSGHDTVSWYQQALGQGPQFIFQYYEEEERQRGNFPDRFSGHQFPNYSSELNVNALLLGDSALYLCASSFTGEASAFFGQGTRLTVV.

The sample holds a few counts of this clone. V gene TRBV19 combines with J gene TRBJ1-5; the D gene is possibly TRBD1 (5 bases). V was clipped by 3 bases and J by 4 bases, with 10 bases between them. Looked up from germline, CDR1 is LNHDA and CDR2 is SQIVND (reference sequence). This CDR3 is built from 14 residues. This CDR3 reads CASSMARDNQPQHF. CDR3 nucleotide sequence: TGTGCCAGTAGTATGGCCAGGGATAATCAGCCCCAGCATTTT.

This clone has more than one count but fewer than ten. The chain links TRBV28 to TRBJ2-5; 7 bases line up with TRBD2. J lost 4 bases, V lost 6 bases, and 14 bases had no gene match. The CDR3 length is 16 residues. Germline CDR1 MDHEN, CDR2 SYDVKM. The CDR3 loop reads CASRRIGGGGAETQYF. DNA of the CDR3: TGTGCCAGCAGACGTATCGGCGGGGGTGGTGCAGAGACCCAGTACTTC.

This clone turned up a few times. The genes are TRBV28 and TRBJ1-2; a possible D gene is TRBD1 (6 bases). Deletions cut 8 bases from V and 3 bases from J, with 16 bases between. CDR3 length: 14 amino acids. The germline CDR1 and CDR2 sequences are MDHEN and SYDVKM. CDR3 bases: TGTGCCAGCCTACAAGGGGGGACACACTATGGCTACACCTTC. Translated: CASLQGGTHYGYTF.

This chain links TRBV5-1 with TRBJ2-7, with D perhaps TRBD2 (6 bases). The germline V gene encodes CDR1 SGHRS and CDR2 YFSETQ. CDR3 length: 15 amino acids. V gave up 0 bases and J gave up 4 bases, with 14 bases separating them. The CDR3 reads CASSLATGDPYEQYF. The CDR3 DNA sequence: TGCGCCAGCAGCTTGGCAACGGGGGACCCTTACGAGCAGTACTTC.

The rearrangement links TRBV7-3 to TRBJ2-7; TRBD2 matches 8 bases. The J segment lost 5 bases and the V segment lost 4 bases, leaving 10 bases of the junction unmatched. CDR3 size: 15 residues. Germline V lookup: CDR1 SGHTA, CDR2 FQGTGA. The CDR3 here is CASSSPGLGPHEQYF. DNA of the CDR3: TGTGCCAGCAGCTCCCCGGGACTAGGACCCCACGAGCAGTACTTC.

The chain links TRBV27 to TRBJ1-1; 9 nucleotides match TRBD1. CDR3 length: 13 residues. The ends lost 2 bases at V and 9 bases at J; junction bases unmatched: 4. Germline V gene lookup returns CDR1 MNHEY and CDR2 SMNVEV (reference sequence). This CDR3 reads CASSLRGTGKAFF. The CDR3 region has the DNA TGTGCCAGCAGTTTACGGGGGACAGGGAAAGCTTTCTTT.

The J gene is TRBJ2-5, the V gene TRBV4-1; weak D call: TRBD1 (6 bases). This CDR3 contains 16 residues. V was cut by 4 bases and J by 0 bases, with 15 bases left in between. Per germline, CDR1 MGHRA and CDR2 YSYEKL. This chain's CDR3 is CASSPRQGKYQETQYF. CDR3 sequence (DNA): TGCGCCAGCAGCCCCCGCCAGGGGAAGTACCAAGAGACCCAGTACTTC.

The chain is built from TRBV14 and TRBJ1-2; a weak D match, TRBD1 (5 bases). Deletions cut 1 base from V and 12 bases from J, with 24 bases between. The CDR3 covers 16 residues. CDR1 SGHDN and CDR2 FVKESK come from the germline V gene. The CDR3 loop is CASSQALGPTRLGHTF. The CDR3 region has the DNA TGTGCCAGCAGCCAAGCCTTGGGACCTACCCGGCTAGGGCACACCTTC.

This clone was counted between two and nine times. V and J are TRBV7-2 and TRBJ2-5; 10 positions agree with TRBD2. J lost 4 bases, V lost 7 bases, and 6 bases had no gene match. CDR3 length: 14 amino acids. Germline-derived CDR1 and CDR2 are SGHTA and FQGNSA. The CDR3 sequence is CASNHRTSGETQYF. The CDR3, as DNA: TGTGCCAGCAACCATAGGACTAGCGGAGAGACCCAGTACTTC.

The CDR3 protein is CASSLGLSPTGELFF. Written as DNA, the CDR3 is TGTGCCAGCAGCCTGGGACTCTCTCCCACCGGGGAGCTGTTTTTT. V is TRBV2 and J is TRBJ2-2; D may be TRBD2 (6 bases). V shed 6 bases and J shed 4 bases, with 15 bases lying between them. This CDR3 has 15 residues. Germline V lookup: CDR1 SNHLY, CDR2 FYNNEI. Looking up the rest from reference TRBV2 and TRBJ2-2 gives the full variable domain: EPEVTQTPSHQVTQMGQEVILRCVPISNHLYFYWYRQILGQKVEFLVSFYNNEISEKSEIFDDQFSVERPDGSNFTLKIRSTKLEDSAMYFCASSLGLSPTGELFFGEGSRLTVL.

This clone has only a few counts. V and J are TRBV9 and TRBJ2-2; D is unresolved. The V gene lost 2 bases and the J gene lost 2 bases, with 16 bases spanning the gap. Per the germline V gene, CDR1 is SGDLS and CDR2 is YYNGEE. This CDR3 region has 17 residues. The CDR3 bases are TGTGCCAGCAGCGTCTTACCGACGGCGCTCAACACCGGGGAGCTGTTTTTT. Translated: CASSVLPTALNTGELFF.

This clone was observed a handful of times. The chain recombines TRBV7-2 with TRBJ2-3; D assignment may be TRBD1 or TRBD2 (5 bases each). This CDR3 region has 16 residues. CDR1 and CDR2 (germline): SGHTA, FQGNSA. Trimming shortened V by 5 bases and J by 0 bases, and 15 bases separated the two germline ends. CDR3 protein: CASSPAWGGSTDTQYF. Here the CDR3 DNA reads TGTGCCAGCAGCCCCGCGTGGGGCGGGAGCACAGATACGCAGTATTTT.

The table lists this clone with a few counts. The V call is TRBV25-1, the J call TRBJ1-1; 7 bases match TRBD1. CDR1 is MGHDK and CDR2 is SYGVNS in the germline V gene. Losses at the gene ends were 4 bases for V and 5 bases for J; bases not matched to a gene: 7. The CDR3 is made up of 14 amino acids. This chain's CDR3 is CASSGDRDKTEAFF. Written as DNA, the CDR3 is TGTGCCAGCAGTGGCGACAGGGATAAAACTGAAGCTTTCTTT.

The J gene is TRBJ2-7, the V gene TRBV11-2, with 9 bases fitting TRBD1. The CDR3 runs to 16 residues. Germline CDR1 is SGHAT and CDR2 is FQNNGV. Losses at the gene ends were 5 bases for V and 3 bases for J; bases not matched to a gene: 11. This chain's CDR3 is CASSLSPGQGNYEQYF. The CDR3 nucleotides read TGTGCCAGCAGCCTTAGTCCGGGACAGGGTAACTACGAGCAGTACTTC.

The count of this clone is one. The chain is built from TRBV7-2 and TRBJ1-1, with 8 bases identical to TRBD1. CDR1 and CDR2 (germline): SGHTA, FQGNSA. The V and J ends lost 5 bases and 4 bases, in that order; junction bases with no gene match: 9. The CDR3 totals 15 residues. CDR3 residues: CASSPSDRGLTEAFF. CDR3 nucleotides: TGTGCCAGCAGCCCCAGTGACAGGGGACTCACTGAAGCTTTCTTT.

This clone has more than one count but fewer than ten. This chain links TRBV30 with TRBJ1-3; 7 bases are a match to TRBD1. Germline assignment: CDR1 GTSNPN and CDR2 SVGIG (reference sequence). The CDR3 is 17 amino acids. Trimming cost V 0 bases and J 0 bases; bases outside gene matches: 8. CDR3 region: CAWSVWTGLYSGNTIYF. The DNA for the CDR3 is TGTGCCTGGAGTGTGTGGACAGGTCTTTACTCTGGAAACACCATATATTTT.

The gene calls are TRBV7-8 and TRBJ2-3; D may be TRBD1 (6 bases). This CDR3 is built from 15 residues. Germline loops: CDR1 SGHVS, CDR2 FQNEAQ. The V end lost 5 bases, the J end lost 2 bases, and 14 bases lay between the germline ends. CDR3 protein: CASSPRTASTDTQYF. Written as DNA, the CDR3 is TGTGCCAGCAGCCCCCGGACAGCGTCCACAGATACGCAGTATTTT. Together with reference TRBV7-8 and TRBJ2-3, the CDR3 gives the full variable domain: GAGVSQSPRYKVAKRGQDVALRCDPISGHVSLFWYQQALGQGPEFLTYFQNEAQLDKSGLPSDRFFAERPEGSVSTLKIQRTQQEDSAVYLCASSPRTASTDTQYFGPGTRLTVL.

The chain has TRBV6-1 and TRBJ2-1; TRBD2 aligns across 7 bases. Germline values: CDR1 MNHNS, CDR2 SASEGT. V shed 4 bases and J 0 bases; nucleotides not matched to a gene: 6. There are 16 residues in the CDR3. In nucleotides, the CDR3 is TGTGCCAGCAGTGGCTCTAGCGGAGGCTCCTACAATGAGCAGTTCTTC. Translating gives CASSGSSGGSYNEQFF.

The V gene is TRBV9, the J gene TRBJ2-7; D ambiguous. Germline V gives CDR1 SGDLS, CDR2 YYNGEE. Trimming removed 6 bases at V and 2 bases at J, with 15 bases between. This CDR3 is built from 14 residues. CDR3 nucleotides: TGTGCCAGCACCCCTAAAAATGCCCCCTACGAGCAGTACTTC. Residues: CASTPKNAPYEQYF.

This clone has a handful of counts. V gene TRBV7-9 combines with J gene TRBJ1-4; 8 bases agree with TRBD1. The CDR3 has 15 residues. Germline V gene sequence: CDR1 SEHNR, CDR2 FQNEAQ (reference sequence). J was trimmed by 8 bases and V by 5 bases; bases with no gene match: 10. For the CDR3, the DNA is TGTGCCAGCAGCGAAGACAGGGGCGGAGGGGAAAAACTGTTTTTT. This encodes CASSEDRGGGEKLFF.

This sequence joins TRBV20-1 and TRBJ2-3; D remains unclear. The CDR3 runs to 11 residues. V was cut by 6 bases and J by 4 bases, with 8 bases left in between. The germline V gene has CDR1 DFQATT and CDR2 SNEGSKA (reference sequence). Written as DNA, the CDR3 is TGCAGTGCCTTCTGGGCAGATACGCAGTATTTT. Its protein product is CSAFWADTQYF.

This clone was seen more than once but under ten times. The V call is TRBV27, the J call TRBJ2-4, with D maybe TRBD1 (6 bases). This CDR3 region has 17 residues. The V end lost 6 bases, the J end lost 0 bases, and 18 bases lay between the germline ends. In germline, CDR1 is MNHEY, CDR2 SMNVEV (reference sequence). The CDR3 DNA is TGTGCCAGCAGCAAAAGGGACACCGATCTAGCCAAAAACATTCAGTACTTC. Protein sequence: CASSKRDTDLAKNIQYF.

This chain connects TRBV6-5 to TRBJ1-5; 10 nucleotides match TRBD1. V lost 5 bases, J lost 6 bases, and 4 bases stayed unmatched. Germline CDR1 and CDR2: MNHEY and SVGAGI. The CDR3 spans 14 residues. The CDR3 DNA follows: TGTGCCAGCAGTAGACAGGGGGCCTCTCAGCCCCAGCATTTT. Translation gives CASSRQGASQPQHF.

This clone was observed many times. The chain has TRBV14 and TRBJ2-1; D not certain. This CDR3 has 13 amino acids. Germline V CDR1 and CDR2: SGHDN, FVKESK. The V end lost 4 bases, the J end lost 6 bases, and 10 bases lay between the germline ends. CDR3 loop: CASSPTFGNEQFF. In DNA, the CDR3 is TGTGCCAGCAGCCCGACCTTCGGCAATGAGCAGTTCTTC. The variable domain in full, completed from reference TRBV14 and TRBJ2-1, reads EAGVTQFPSHSVIEKGQTVTLRCDPISGHDNLYWYRRVMGKEIKFLLHFVKESKQDESGMPNNRFLAERTGGTYSTLKVQPAELEDSGVYFCASSPTFGNEQFFGPGTRLTVL.

The gene calls are TRBV14 and TRBJ2-2; D is ambiguous. The germline CDR1 and CDR2 sequences are SGHDN and FVKESK. The CDR3 is made up of 14 amino acids. V dropped 7 bases and J dropped 4 bases, with 13 bases sitting between them. The CDR3 sequence is CASTGVSRTGELFF. DNA for the CDR3: TGTGCCAGCACTGGAGTGAGCCGCACCGGGGAGCTGTTTTTT.